This T cell receptor (beta chain) was recorded in a study of blood T cell repertoires in COVID-19. For the study at large: Material from acute and convalescent COVID-19 was sourced from the United States, Italy and Spain. T cells, B-cell-depleted T cells, or PBMCs provided the cDNA or gDNA that served as material.

This clone was observed a few times. The CDR3 runs 11 residues. Germline V CDR1 and CDR2: SNHLY, FYNNEI. Trimming shortened V by 10 bases and J by 0 bases, and 6 bases separated the two germline ends. The method was immunoSEQ multiplex PCR; TCRdb's version includes in-frame clones alone and lacks a portion of them. The table records tens of thousands of clones, 85% of them present only once. This chain connects TRBV2 to TRBJ2-5; D is unresolved. What was sequenced was peripheral blood. The receptor comes from a human donor in a cohort sampled during active COVID-19. Here the CDR3 reads CATNYQETQYF. The DNA for the CDR3 is TGTGCCACCAACTACCAAGAGACCCAGTACTTC.